These 3 T cell receptor beta chains came from one sample sequenced in a study of blood T cell repertoires in COVID-19. Assay: immunoSEQ multiplex PCR; the TCRdb copy retains only in-frame clones and omits some. The sample has about 220,000 clones, around 75% seen once. The specimen sequenced was peripheral blood. Receptors originate from a human donor in a cohort sampled during active COVID-19.

The chain combines TRBV28 with TRBJ1-2; unclear D gene. Trimming cost V 5 bases and J 2 bases, with 18 bases left between them. This CDR3 has 16 amino acids. Germline lookup yields CDR1 MDHEN and CDR2 SYDVKM. CDR3 residues: CASSPTPGVSNYGYTF. The CDR3, as DNA: TGTGCCAGCAGTCCCACCCCTGGAGTGTCAAACTATGGCTACACCTTC.

The rearrangement joins TRBV6-2 or TRBV6-3 to TRBJ1-2; D gene ambiguous. V was trimmed by 4 bases and J by 3 bases, leaving 6 bases between them. This CDR3 spans 12 amino acids. Germline CDR1 MNHEY, CDR2 SVGEGT. CDR3 in DNA: TGTGCCAGCAGTTTCCGGGACTATGGCTACACCTTC. Its protein product is CASSFRDYGYTF.

The rearrangement uses TRBV6-5 and TRBJ2-3, with 10 bases identical to TRBD1. This CDR3 is built from 14 residues. Germline V gives CDR1 MNHEY, CDR2 SVGAGI. With V trimmed by 6 bases and J by 3 bases, 3 bases remained unmatched. CDR3 nucleotides: TGTGCCAGCAGCCGGGACAGGGGAACAGATACGCAGTATTTT. Translation gives CASSRDRGTDTQYF.